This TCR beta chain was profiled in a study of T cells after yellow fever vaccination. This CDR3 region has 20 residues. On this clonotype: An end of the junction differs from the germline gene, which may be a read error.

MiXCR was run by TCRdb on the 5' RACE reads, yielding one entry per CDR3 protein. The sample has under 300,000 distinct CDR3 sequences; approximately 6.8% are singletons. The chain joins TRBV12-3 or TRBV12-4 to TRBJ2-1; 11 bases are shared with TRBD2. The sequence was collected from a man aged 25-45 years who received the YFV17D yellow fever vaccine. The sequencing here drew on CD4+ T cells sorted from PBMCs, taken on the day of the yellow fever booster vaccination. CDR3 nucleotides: TGTGCCAGCAGGTCCACAGGGGCATCTCGTAGGACTAGCGGGTACAATGAGCCGTTCTTC. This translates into CASRSTGASRRTSGYNEPFF.